Below are 29 T cell receptor beta chains sequenced from a single sample in a study of cytomegalovirus exposure and HLA in healthy donors. Sequenced by immunoSEQ multiplex PCR; TCRdb stores in-frame clones only, minus some. In the table there are approximately 240,000 clones, 75% to 95% of which are singletons. The sequenced material came from PBMCs. These receptor sequences come from a woman under 30 in good health and CMV-seronegative.

The chain has TRBV19 and TRBJ2-7; 9 nucleotides match TRBD2. The CDR3 sequence is 15 residues long. The germline V gene encodes CDR1 LNHDA and CDR2 SQIVND (reference sequence). V gave up 0 bases and J gave up 6 bases; unmatched junction bases: 6. Here the CDR3 reads CASSIEGGRGLEQYF. In DNA form, the CDR3 reads TGTGCCAGTAGTATAGAGGGCGGGAGGGGTCTCGAGCAGTACTTC.

The chain links TRBV10-1 to TRBJ1-1; weak D call: TRBD1 (6 bases). This CDR3 has 15 residues. Per germline, CDR1 WNHNN and CDR2 SYGVQD (reference sequence). Trimming removed 3 bases at V and 5 bases at J, with 16 bases between. CDR3 DNA sequence: TGCGCCAGCAGTGAAGCACAGGGCGGGGGGACTGAAGCTTTCTTT. Residues: CASSEAQGGGTEAFF.

The chain recombines TRBV5-4 with TRBJ2-1, with D possibly being TRBD2 (6 bases). The germline V and J ends were trimmed by 3 bases and 4 bases, with 14 bases remaining between them. The CDR3 consists of 15 residues. Germline V gene lookup returns CDR1 SGHNT and CDR2 YYREEE (reference sequence). DNA of the CDR3: TGTGCCAGCAGCTCCCCGAGCGGGCGGTACAATGAGCAGTTCTTC. Amino acid sequence: CASSSPSGRYNEQFF.

This chain joins TRBV28 and TRBJ1-5, with no clear D. The CDR3 is 14 amino acids. In germline, CDR1 is MDHEN, CDR2 SYDVKM. Trimming removed 5 bases at V and 3 bases at J, with 11 bases between. The CDR3 protein is CASSAGNSNQPQHF. The CDR3 DNA is TGTGCCAGCAGTGCCGGGAACTCCAATCAGCCCCAGCATTTT.

The gene calls are TRBV28 and TRBJ1-5; no reliable D call. V lost 5 bases, J lost 7 bases, and 9 bases lay in between. Germline V gene data show CDR1 as MDHEN and CDR2 as SYDVKM. The CDR3 extends over 12 amino acids. CDR3 amino acids: CASSLSLQPQHF. The CDR3 DNA reads TGTGCCAGCAGTCTCTCCCTACAGCCCCAGCATTTT.

This sequence joins TRBV30 and TRBJ1-3; no definite D call. CDR3 size: 16 residues. Germline-derived CDR1 and CDR2 are GTSNPN and SVGIG (reference sequence). Trimming left V 0 bases short and J 3 bases short, with 15 bases between. The CDR3 region is CAWSVPEGSYGNTIYF. The DNA for the CDR3 is TGTGCCTGGAGTGTACCTGAGGGATCGTATGGAAACACCATATATTTT.

J is TRBJ2-1 and V is TRBV6-1; D perhaps matches TRBD2 (7 bases). CDR1 is MNHNS, CDR2 SASEGT, per germline. With 4 bases removed from V and 1 base from J, the gap between germline ends came to 11 bases. This CDR3 is built from 15 residues. DNA for the CDR3: TGTGCCAGCAGTGGGGGGGGCCCGTCCTACAATGAGCAGTTCTTC. Protein sequence: CASSGGGPSYNEQFF.

The chain uses TRBV9 and TRBJ1-2, with D possibly matching TRBD1 (5 bases). This CDR3 has 16 residues. Germline-derived CDR1 and CDR2 are SGDLS and YYNGEE. Trimming left V 0 bases short and J 8 bases short, with 20 bases between. DNA of the CDR3: TGTGCCAGCAGCGTAGGGTTGACGGACACCTCTGGGGGCTACACCTTC. Translation: CASSVGLTDTSGGYTF.

This chain connects TRBV18 to TRBJ2-1, with 7 bases identical to TRBD2. This CDR3 is 17 amino acids long. V lost 6 bases and J lost 4; bases outside the gene matches: 15. Per the germline V gene, CDR1 is KGHSH and CDR2 is LQKENI. CDR3 coding DNA: TGTGCCAGCTCCCGATGGTCTAGCGGAGATACGTACAATGAGCAGTTCTTC. It translates to CASSRWSSGDTYNEQFF.

This clone has only a few counts. The chain links TRBV19 to TRBJ1-1, with D possibly TRBD1 on 6 matching bases. V was pared by 6 bases and J by 5 bases, with 19 bases between. The germline V gene encodes CDR1 LNHDA and CDR2 SQIVND (reference sequence). The CDR3 loop spans 15 amino acids. The CDR3 region has the DNA TGTGCCAGTAGGACACGGACAGCCAAGTGGACTGAAGCTTTCTTT. Translation: CASRTRTAKWTEAFF.

The chain uses TRBV6-4 and TRBJ2-7, with 8 bases fitting TRBD1. Germline values: CDR1 MRHNA, CDR2 SNTAGT. The V gene end was trimmed by 2 bases and the J gene end by 5 bases; junction bases not matched to a gene: 11. This CDR3 is 16 amino acids long. The CDR3 nucleotides read TGTGCCAGCAGTGACCTAGTTGGACAGGGTATCAACGAGCAGTACTTC. Its protein product is CASSDLVGQGINEQYF.

The chain employs TRBV10-3 and TRBJ2-2, with 10 bases lining up with TRBD1. Germline V gene data show CDR1 as ENHRY and CDR2 as SYGVKD. CDR3 length: 15 residues. V shed 8 bases, J shed 5 bases, and the junction held 8 bases outside the gene matches. CDR3 sequence reads: CAIHPGTGVTGELFF. CDR3 DNA sequence: TGTGCCATCCACCCGGGGACAGGGGTAACCGGGGAGCTGTTTTTT.

This sequence joins TRBV19 and TRBJ2-7; TRBD1 agrees at 8 bases. CDR3 size: 12 residues. Germline trimming cut 6 bases from V and 6 bases from J; bases unmatched to any gene: 4. The germline V gene has CDR1 LNHDA and CDR2 SQIVND (reference sequence). CDR3 sequence reads: CASSQGAGEQYF. DNA for the CDR3: TGTGCCAGTAGCCAGGGGGCCGGCGAGCAGTACTTC.

The rearrangement uses TRBV9 and TRBJ1-6; D is possibly TRBD1 (6 bases). The germline CDR1 and CDR2 sequences are SGDLS and YYNGEE. V lost 4 bases, J lost 8 bases, and 13 bases lay in between. The CDR3 has 14 residues. This CDR3 is CASSPGDGDSPLHF. The CDR3 DNA reads as TGTGCCAGCAGCCCAGGGGACGGGGATTCACCCCTCCACTTT.

The V and J genes are TRBV6-1 and TRBJ1-2; D is possibly TRBD1 (6 bases). The germline V and J ends were trimmed by 6 bases and 4 bases, with 15 bases remaining between them. The germline V gene encodes CDR1 MNHNS and CDR2 SASEGT. The CDR3 totals 14 residues. Written as DNA, the CDR3 is TGTGCCAGCAGACCCCAGGGGAGAGGCTATGGCTACACCTTC. This translates into CASRPQGRGYGYTF.

The rearrangement uses TRBV7-9 and TRBJ2-1; TRBD1 is a possible D gene (6 bases). The CDR3 contains 15 residues. Germline V gives CDR1 SEHNR, CDR2 FQNEAQ (reference sequence). V was trimmed by 5 bases and J by 4 bases, leaving 15 bases between them. This chain's CDR3 is CASSPTLGQYNEQFF. CDR3 in DNA: TGTGCCAGCAGCCCGACCCTCGGACAGTACAATGAGCAGTTCTTC. Supplemented by reference TRBV7-9 and TRBJ2-1, the full variable domain reads DTGVSQNPRHKITKRGQNVTFRCDPISEHNRLYWYRQTLGQGPEFLTYFQNEAQLEKSRLLSDRFSAERPKGSFSTLEIQRTEQGDSAMYLCASSPTLGQYNEQFFGPGTRLTVL.

The rearrangement uses TRBV9 and TRBJ2-5; no firm D call. V dropped 0 bases and J dropped 3 bases, with 3 bases sitting between them. The CDR3 sequence is 12 residues long. CDR1 and CDR2 from the germline V gene are SGDLS and YYNGEE. This CDR3 is CASSVDKETQYF. The CDR3 DNA reads TGTGCCAGCAGCGTAGATAAAGAGACCCAGTACTTC.

The rearrangement links TRBV5-1 to TRBJ2-5; 8 bases line up with TRBD2. The germline V gene encodes CDR1 SGHRS and CDR2 YFSETQ. The CDR3 length is 15 residues. Unmatched junction bases numbered 10, after V lost 7 bases and J lost 2 bases. CDR3 in DNA: TGCGCCAGCCCTTCCAGCGGGAGCACGCAAGAGACCCAGTACTTC. It translates to CASPSSGSTQETQYF.

This sequence joins TRBV10-1 and TRBJ1-1; unclear D gene. Germline V lookup: CDR1 WNHNN, CDR2 SYGVQD (reference sequence). The CDR3 has 14 amino acids. Trimming took 3 bases from V and 2 from J, leaving 10 bases between them. The chain's CDR3 is CASSDGVLNTEAFF. For the CDR3, the DNA is TGCGCCAGCAGTGACGGGGTACTAAACACTGAAGCTTTCTTT.

The chain combines TRBV11-2 with TRBJ2-1, with 13 bases matching TRBD2. The germline gives CDR1 SGHAT, CDR2 FQNNGV. V lost 4 bases to trimming and J lost 3 bases; unmatched junction nucleotides: 6. The CDR3 spans 17 residues. The CDR3 DNA is TGTGCCAGCAGCTCCTGGACTAGCGGGAGTTACTACAATGAGCAGTTCTTC. This codes for CASSSWTSGSYYNEQFF. Full variable domain (outside the CDR3, taken from reference TRBV11-2 and TRBJ2-1): EAGVAQSPRYKIIEKRQSVAFWCNPISGHATLYWYQQILGQGPKLLIQFQNNGVVDDSQLPKDRFSAERLKGVDSTLKIQPAKLEDSAVYLCASSSWTSGSYYNEQFFGPGTRLTVL.

There are a few counts of this clone. The CDR3 sequence is CASRGAGVEEQYF. The DNA of the CDR3 is TGTGCCAGCAGAGGAGCGGGAGTGGAGGAGCAGTACTTC. The V gene is TRBV6-5, the J gene TRBJ2-7, with TRBD2 matching over 8 bases. CDR3 size: 13 residues. CDR1 is MNHEY, CDR2 SVGAGI, per germline. V shed 6 bases, J shed 7 bases, and the junction held 8 bases outside the gene matches.

This clone was found once. The chain is built from TRBV19 and TRBJ2-1; no clear D gene. CDR1 and CDR2 (germline): LNHDA, SQIVND (reference sequence). V was clipped by 0 bases and J by 0 bases, with 3 bases between them. There are 14 residues in the CDR3. The CDR3 DNA reads as TGTGCCAGTAGTATAGACTACTCCTACAATGAGCAGTTCTTC. Protein: CASSIDYSYNEQFF.

The count of this clone is one. This chain connects TRBV19 to TRBJ2-1, with a possible D match to TRBD1 (5 bases). The CDR3 totals 16 residues. The germline CDR1 and CDR2 sequences are LNHDA and SQIVND (reference sequence). V was shortened by 1 base and J by 4 bases, with 14 bases between the two germline ends. The CDR3 DNA reads TGTGCCAGTAGTATAGGTGACAGAGCCCTATACAATGAGCAGTTCTTC. Translation: CASSIGDRALYNEQFF. Looking up the rest from reference TRBV19 and TRBJ2-1 gives the full variable domain: DGGITQSPKYLFRKEGQNVTLSCEQNLNHDAMYWYRQDPGQGLRLIYYSQIVNDFQKGDIAEGYSVSREKKESFPLTVTSAQKNPTAFYLCASSIGDRALYNEQFFGPGTRLTVL.

This rearrangement joins TRBV30 to TRBJ2-5; the D gene is possibly TRBD2 (6 bases). Germline V gene data show CDR1 as GTSNPN and CDR2 as SVGIG (reference sequence). CDR3 length: 16 amino acids. V lost 0 bases and J 3 bases, leaving 17 bases between the germline ends. CDR3 in amino acids: CAWSVGSGAWEETQYF. CDR3 bases: TGTGCCTGGAGTGTGGGTAGCGGAGCCTGGGAAGAGACCCAGTACTTC.

The rearrangement uses TRBV19 and TRBJ2-3, with D possibly being TRBD1 (5 bases). Trimming stripped 4 bases from V and 1 base from J, with 9 bases between. The germline gives CDR1 LNHDA, CDR2 SQIVND (reference sequence). CDR3 size: 14 residues. The CDR3: CASSKARGTDTQYF. Here the CDR3 DNA reads TGTGCCAGTAGTAAGGCCAGGGGCACAGATACGCAGTATTTT.

This chain uses TRBV18 with TRBJ1-6, with D possibly matching TRBD1 (5 bases). V was cut by 3 bases and J by 10 bases, with 13 bases left in between. The germline CDR1 and CDR2 sequences are KGHSH and LQKENI. CDR3 length: 14 residues. The CDR3: CASSPPGGESPLHF. CDR3 in DNA: TGTGCCAGCTCACCCCCGGGGGGGGAGTCACCCCTCCACTTT.

The rearrangement uses TRBV29-1 and TRBJ2-7; 10 bases are shared with TRBD2. With 5 bases clipped from V and 6 bases from J, the junction kept 7 bases outside the gene matches. Germline CDR1 reads SQVTM; CDR2 reads ANQGSEA. The CDR3 loop spans 13 amino acids. CDR3 DNA: TGCAGCGTTAAGCTAGCGGGAGTTAGCGAGCAGTACTTC. Protein: CSVKLAGVSEQYF.

This chain joins TRBV10-3 and TRBJ2-7, with 7 nucleotides matching TRBD2. The CDR3 runs to 16 residues. CDR1 and CDR2 (germline): ENHRY, SYGVKD. Germline trimming cut 4 bases from V and 2 bases from J; bases unmatched to any gene: 11. The CDR3 sequence is CAISVDASGSTYEQYF. In DNA, the CDR3 is TGTGCCATCAGTGTAGATGCTAGCGGTTCCACCTACGAGCAGTACTTC.

This clone has a handful of counts. CDR3 sequence reads: CASSEWDTNTGELFF. CDR3 DNA sequence: TGTGCCAGCAGTGAATGGGACACAAACACCGGGGAGCTGTTTTTT. V and J are TRBV25-1 and TRBJ2-2, with a weak D call TRBD1 (6 bases). The CDR3 contains 15 residues. The V end was cut by 1 base, the J end by 2 bases, with 8 bases between. Germline CDR1 and CDR2: MGHDK and SYGVNS. The full variable domain, completed using reference TRBV25-1 and TRBJ2-2, is EADIYQTPRYLVIGTGKKITLECSQTMGHDKMYWYQQDPGMELHLIHYSYGVNSTEKGDLSSESTVSRIRTEHFPLTLESARPSHTSQYLCASSEWDTNTGELFFGEGSRLTVL.